These T cell receptor beta chains were read from a single sample in a study of glioma-infiltrating T cells. TCRdb recomputed calls from the multiplex PCR reads with MiXCR, one row per CDR3 protein. The sample shows more than 350,000 distinct CDR3 sequences, 41% of them seen only once. Sequenced input: glioma tissue, nonneoplastic brain tissue, or PBMCs (not recorded which). These TCRs come from a human donor with low-grade glioma or glioblastoma, undergoing nonglioma brain surgery, or in good health (not recorded which). The CDR3 runs from the conserved cysteine through the conserved F or W. Fields, in order: J gene, V gene, CDR3 protein.

j_call: TRBJ1-5
v_call: TRBV7-2
cdr3_aa: CASSLLPGDHNQPQHF

j_call: TRBJ1-2
v_call: TRBV20-1
cdr3_aa: CSAQGSNYGYTF

j_call: TRBJ2-2
v_call: TRBV6-2/TRBV6-3
cdr3_aa: CASSYGLGTGELFF

j_call: TRBJ1-5
v_call: TRBV28
cdr3_aa: CASRLTGGNQPQHF

j_call: TRBJ2-7
v_call: TRBV7-9
cdr3_aa: CASSSSKIGTDSYEQYF

j_call: TRBJ1-2
v_call: TRBV7-9
cdr3_aa: CASSYGPGQGDYGYTF

j_call: TRBJ2-5
v_call: TRBV7-9
cdr3_aa: CASSSPLAETQYF

j_call: TRBJ2-5
v_call: TRBV5-4
cdr3_aa: CASSLPDRVETQYF

j_call: TRBJ1-6
v_call: TRBV28
cdr3_aa: CTSSIGRVSPLHF

j_call: TRBJ1-5
v_call: TRBV3-1
cdr3_aa: CASSQVAGGREPQHF

j_call: TRBJ1-6
v_call: TRBV19
cdr3_aa: CASSTTGGASSPLHF

j_call: TRBJ2-1
v_call: TRBV19
cdr3_aa: CASTPGQGTNEQFF

j_call: TRBJ1-1
v_call: TRBV6-2/TRBV6-3
cdr3_aa: CVSSSRFYTEAFF

j_call: TRBJ2-3
v_call: TRBV7-3
cdr3_aa: CASSIQGASRTDTQYF